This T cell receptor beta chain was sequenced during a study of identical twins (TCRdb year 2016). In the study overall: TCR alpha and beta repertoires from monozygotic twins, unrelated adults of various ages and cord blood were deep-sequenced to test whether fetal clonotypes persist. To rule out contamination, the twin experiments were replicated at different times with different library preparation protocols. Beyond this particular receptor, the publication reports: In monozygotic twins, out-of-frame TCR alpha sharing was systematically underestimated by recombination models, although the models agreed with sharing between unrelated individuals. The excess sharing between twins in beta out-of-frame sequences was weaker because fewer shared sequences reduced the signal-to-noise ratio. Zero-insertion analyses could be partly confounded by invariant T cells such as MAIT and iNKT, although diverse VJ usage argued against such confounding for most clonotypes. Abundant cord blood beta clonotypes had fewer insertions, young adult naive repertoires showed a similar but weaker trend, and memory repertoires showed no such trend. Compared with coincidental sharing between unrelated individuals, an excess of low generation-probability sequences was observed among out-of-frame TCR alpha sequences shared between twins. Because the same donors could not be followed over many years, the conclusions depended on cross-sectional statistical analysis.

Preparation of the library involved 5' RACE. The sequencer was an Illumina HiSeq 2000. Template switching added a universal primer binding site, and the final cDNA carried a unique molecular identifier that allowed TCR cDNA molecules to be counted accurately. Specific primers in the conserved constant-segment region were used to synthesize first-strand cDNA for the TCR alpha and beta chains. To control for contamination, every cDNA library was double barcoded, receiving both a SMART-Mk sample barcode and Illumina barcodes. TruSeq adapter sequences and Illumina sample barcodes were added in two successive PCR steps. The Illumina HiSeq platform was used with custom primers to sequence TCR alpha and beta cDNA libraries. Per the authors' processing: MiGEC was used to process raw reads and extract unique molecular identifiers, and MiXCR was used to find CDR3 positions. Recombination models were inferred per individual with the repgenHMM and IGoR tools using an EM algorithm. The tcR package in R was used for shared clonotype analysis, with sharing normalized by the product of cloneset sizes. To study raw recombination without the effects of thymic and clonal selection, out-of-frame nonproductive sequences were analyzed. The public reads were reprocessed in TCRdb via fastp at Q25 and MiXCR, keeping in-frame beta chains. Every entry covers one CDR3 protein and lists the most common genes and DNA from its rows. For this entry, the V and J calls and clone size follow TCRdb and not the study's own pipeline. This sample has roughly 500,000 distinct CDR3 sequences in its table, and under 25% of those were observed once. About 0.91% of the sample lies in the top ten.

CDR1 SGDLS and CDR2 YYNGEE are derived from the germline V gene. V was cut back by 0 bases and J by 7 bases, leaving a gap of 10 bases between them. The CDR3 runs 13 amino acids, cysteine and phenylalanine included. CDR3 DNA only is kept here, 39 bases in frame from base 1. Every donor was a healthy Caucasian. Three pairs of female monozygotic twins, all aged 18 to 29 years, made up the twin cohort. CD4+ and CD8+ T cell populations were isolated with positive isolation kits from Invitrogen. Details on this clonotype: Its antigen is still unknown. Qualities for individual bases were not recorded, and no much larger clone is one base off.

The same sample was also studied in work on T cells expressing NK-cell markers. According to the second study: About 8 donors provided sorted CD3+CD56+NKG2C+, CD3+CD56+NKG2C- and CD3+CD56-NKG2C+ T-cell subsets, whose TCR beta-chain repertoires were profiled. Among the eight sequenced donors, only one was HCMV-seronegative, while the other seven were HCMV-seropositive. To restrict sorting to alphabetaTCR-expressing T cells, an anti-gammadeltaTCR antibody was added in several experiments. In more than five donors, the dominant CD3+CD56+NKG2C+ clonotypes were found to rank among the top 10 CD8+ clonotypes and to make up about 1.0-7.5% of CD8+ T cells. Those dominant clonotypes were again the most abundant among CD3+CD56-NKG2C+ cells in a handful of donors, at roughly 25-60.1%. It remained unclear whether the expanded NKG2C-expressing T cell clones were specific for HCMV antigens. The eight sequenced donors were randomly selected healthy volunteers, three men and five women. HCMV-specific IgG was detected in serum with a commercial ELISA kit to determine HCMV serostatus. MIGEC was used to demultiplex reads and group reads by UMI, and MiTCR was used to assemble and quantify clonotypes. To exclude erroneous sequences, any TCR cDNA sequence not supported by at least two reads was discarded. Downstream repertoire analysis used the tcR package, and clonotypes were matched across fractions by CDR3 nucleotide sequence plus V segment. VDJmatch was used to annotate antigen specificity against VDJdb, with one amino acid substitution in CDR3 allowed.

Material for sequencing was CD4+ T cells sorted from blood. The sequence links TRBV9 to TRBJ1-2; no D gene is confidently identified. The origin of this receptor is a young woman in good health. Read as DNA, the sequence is TGTGCCAGCAGCGTAGGAGGCGTGCTTGGCTACACCTTC. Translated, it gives CASSVGGVLGYTF. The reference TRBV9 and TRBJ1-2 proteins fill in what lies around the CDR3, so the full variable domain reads DSGVTQTPKHLITATGQRVTLRCSPRSGDLSVYWYQQSLDQGLQFLIQYYNGEERAKGNILERFSAQQFPDLHSELNLSSLELGDSALYFCASSVGGVLGYTFGSGTRLTVV.